The subject of this entry is one T cell receptor (beta chain). Its antigen remains unknown. Between the trimmed V and J ends, which lost 3 bases and 2 bases, there was a span of 13 bases. The V gene's germline CDR1 is KGHSH and CDR2 LQKENI. This CDR3 comprises 15 residues. The data derive from a study of shared clonotypes between healthy human individuals. Study-level findings and limits: Generation probabilities were higher for clonotypes shared across all four sorted-subset donors than for unshared ones. Naive CD4 clonotypes overlapped across several donors at around 5%. Generally, naive subsets (rather than memory subsets) showed larger estimated richness.

Original analysis: Filtering differed because ImmunoSEQ produced junction-only sequences that carried no quality scores. The data were produced by immunoSEQ multiplex PCR, yet TCRdb's version contains in-frame clones alone and is incomplete. That table is the source of V, J and clone size, and D and trimming were worked out from the DNA. The sample yields some 1.5 million clones, 96% seen once. This clonotype originated in a man aged 30 to 45 in good health. The chain recombines TRBV18 with TRBJ1-1; weak D call: TRBD1 (6 bases). The sequenced sample was naive CD4+ T cells sorted from blood. As to subset: CD45RA+ positively selected. CDR3 region: CASSPAGAGNTEAFF. For the CDR3, the DNA is TGTGCCAGCTCACCGGCAGGGGCTGGAAACACTGAAGCTTTCTTT.